Listed here are 18 T cell receptor beta chains from one sample, sequenced in a study of shared clonotypes between healthy human individuals. TCRdb's copy holds only in-frame clones and misses some; the assay was immunoSEQ multiplex PCR. This sample yields about 2.5 million clones, of which 85% to 95% are seen a single time; around 0.4% belongs to the top ten. Input material: naive CD4+ T cells from PBMCs. Subset of the sample: CD45RA+ positively selected. These receptors were collected from a young man in good health. Some clones in this sample may be carry-over from other donors' samples.

The chain is built from TRBV14 and TRBJ2-7; no firm D call. Trimming removed 2 bases from V and 4 bases from J, with 6 bases in between. CDR3 size: 12 residues. Germline V gene data show CDR1 as SGHDN and CDR2 as FVKESK. The CDR3 DNA reads TGTGCCAGCAGCCAATTTAGTTACGAGCAGTACTTC. Its protein product is CASSQFSYEQYF.

The gene calls are TRBV30 and TRBJ1-2; 7 nucleotides match TRBD1. The germline V gene encodes CDR1 GTSNPN and CDR2 SVGIG (reference sequence). The CDR3 totals 11 residues. V lost 5 bases and J lost 5; bases outside the gene matches: 2. The CDR3 region is CAWSQGYGYTF. CDR3 coding DNA: TGTGCCTGGTCACAGGGGTATGGCTACACCTTC.

The CDR3 loop reads CATSRGGLAGDYEQYF. The CDR3 region has the DNA TGTGCCACCAGCAGAGGTGGTCTAGCGGGAGACTACGAGCAGTACTTC. The chain has TRBV15 and TRBJ2-7, with 10 bases identical to TRBD2. CDR1 and CDR2 from the germline V gene are LNHNV and YYDKDF (reference sequence). Trimming removed 1 base from V and 3 bases from J; junction bases left unmatched: 6. The CDR3 length is 16 residues.

The genes are TRBV18 and TRBJ2-7, with 9 bases aligning to TRBD1. V shed 3 bases and J 2 bases; nucleotides not matched to a gene: 8. CDR1 is KGHSH and CDR2 is LQKENI in the germline V gene. The CDR3 spans 16 residues. The CDR3 DNA sequence: TGTGCCAGCTCACCGCTTCCGGGACAGGGACCCTACGAGCAGTACTTC. Translated: CASSPLPGQGPYEQYF.

The rearrangement uses TRBV10-3 and TRBJ2-1, with 8 bases matching TRBD1. The CDR3 consists of 15 residues. Looked up from germline, CDR1 is ENHRY and CDR2 is SYGVKD. J gave up 7 bases and V 4 bases, and 9 bases lay outside the gene matches. CDR3 nucleotides: TGTGCCATCAGTGCGGGACAGGCCGCCATAAATGAGCAGTTCTTC. Residues: CAISAGQAAINEQFF.

This clone was seen only once. This chain joins TRBV14 and TRBJ2-7; D unclear. CDR1 SGHDN and CDR2 FVKESK come from the germline V gene. Between the trimmed V and J ends, which lost 5 bases and 4 bases, there was a span of 18 bases. This CDR3 is built from 15 residues. This chain's CDR3 is CASSFLVGPGYEQYF. CDR3 DNA sequence: TGTGCCAGCAGCTTCCTCGTAGGTCCTGGGTACGAGCAGTACTTC.

The J gene is TRBJ2-6, the V gene TRBV7-3; 7 bases match TRBD1. V lost 3 bases to trimming and J lost 2 bases; unmatched junction nucleotides: 4. The CDR3 length is 16 residues. The germline V gene encodes CDR1 SGHTA and CDR2 FQGTGA. The CDR3 DNA sequence: TGTGCCAGCAGCTTTAATACAGGGGCTGGGGCCAACGTCCTGACTTTC. Translating gives CASSFNTGAGANVLTF.

The chain links TRBV5-5 to TRBJ1-4; TRBD1 is a possible D gene (5 bases). Germline loops: CDR1 SGHKS, CDR2 YYEKEE (reference sequence). This CDR3 comprises 14 residues. Trimming left V 5 bases short and J 4 bases short, with 12 bases between. The CDR3 reads CASRPPGLNEKLFF. The CDR3 DNA is TGTGCCAGCAGGCCCCCAGGGCTTAATGAAAAACTGTTTTTT. Full variable domain (rest looked up from reference TRBV5-5 and TRBJ1-4): DAGVTQSPTHLIKTRGQQVTLRCSPISGHKSVSWYQQVLGQGPQFIFQYYEKEERGRGNFPDRFSARQFPNYSSELNVNALLLGDSALYLCASRPPGLNEKLFFGSGTQLSVL.

The chain carries TRBV5-1 and TRBJ2-7, with unresolved D. The CDR3 is made up of 11 amino acids. Germline assignment: CDR1 SGHRS and CDR2 YFSETQ. V lost 4 bases and J lost 3, with 5 bases in between. CDR3 protein: CASSANYEQYF. The DNA for the CDR3 is TGCGCCAGCAGCGCCAACTACGAGCAGTACTTC.

With regard to this clone: A read error may account for a junction end that differs from germline. The V gene is TRBV15, the J gene TRBJ1-5, with D possibly matching TRBD1 (6 bases). The CDR3 is 19 amino acids. Germline CDR1 is LNHNV and CDR2 is YYDKDF (reference sequence). In DNA, the CDR3 is TGTGCCACCAGCAGGCCACCCTGGCACCAGACAGGCCGAGGGCAGCTCCAGCATTTT. Protein: CATSRPPWHQTGRGQLQHF.

The chain couples TRBV6-1 to TRBJ1-3; D gene uncertain. V gave up 8 bases and J gave up 8 bases, with 4 bases separating them. The CDR3 spans 9 residues. Germline V lookup: CDR1 MNHNS, CDR2 SASEGT. CDR3 amino acids: CASGDTIYF. The CDR3 DNA reads as TGTGCCAGCGGGGACACCATATATTTT.

A few counts support this clone. The CDR3 loop is CASSPLDAGNTIYF. CDR3 nucleotides: TGTGCCAGCAGCCCCCTTGACGCTGGAAACACCATATATTTT. V usage is TRBV7-6 and J usage is TRBJ1-3; D is ambiguous. Trimming shortened V by 5 bases and J by 2 bases, and 10 bases separated the two germline ends. The CDR3 has 14 amino acids. The V gene's germline CDR1 is SGHVS and CDR2 FNYEAQ. Based on the CDR3 plus reference TRBV7-6 and TRBJ1-3, the full variable domain is GAGVSQSPRYKVTKRGQDVALRCDPISGHVSLYWYRQALGQGPEFLTYFNYEAQQDKSGLPNDRFSAERPEGSISTLTIQRTEQRDSAMYRCASSPLDAGNTIYFGEGSWLTVV.

Only one count was recorded for this clone. The gene calls are TRBV7-2 and TRBJ2-5; TRBD1 matches at 10 bases. V shed 5 bases, J shed 5 bases, and the junction held 2 bases outside the gene matches. This CDR3 has 13 residues. Germline V lookup: CDR1 SGHTA, CDR2 FQGNSA. The CDR3 sequence is CASSRQGAETQYF. The CDR3 nucleotides read TGTGCCAGCAGCAGACAGGGGGCCGAGACCCAGTACTTC.

The chain recombines TRBV5-1 with TRBJ2-3, with D possibly matching TRBD2 (5 bases). Germline V gene data show CDR1 as SGHRS and CDR2 as YFSETQ. V lost 0 bases and J 5 bases, leaving 13 bases between the germline ends. The CDR3 runs 15 residues. This chain's CDR3 is CASSLVRVGIDTQYF. CDR3 DNA: TGCGCCAGCAGCTTGGTGCGGGTGGGGATAGATACGCAGTATTTT.

V is TRBV5-1 and J is TRBJ1-6; 8 positions match TRBD1. Germline CDR1 and CDR2: SGHRS and YFSETQ. V was pared by 4 bases and J by 9 bases, with 12 bases of the junction left unmatched. The length of the CDR3 is 16 residues. The CDR3, as DNA: TGCGCCAGCAGCCGAAATCCCGGGACAGGTCCTTCACCCCTCCACTTT. Protein: CASSRNPGTGPSPLHF. Looking up the rest from reference TRBV5-1 and TRBJ1-6 gives the full variable domain: KAGVTQTPRYLIKTRGQQVTLSCSPISGHRSVSWYQQTPGQGLQFLFEYFSETQRNKGNFPGRFSGRQFSNSRSEMNVSTLELGDSALYLCASSRNPGTGPSPLHFGNGTRLTVT.

V and J are TRBV5-1 and TRBJ2-3, with D unresolved. The CDR3 is made up of 16 amino acids. The ends were cut back, 2 bases at V and 0 bases at J, with 13 bases in the middle. Germline-derived CDR1 and CDR2 are SGHRS and YFSETQ. The chain's CDR3 is CASSLPVLGSTDTQYF. The CDR3, as DNA: TGCGCCAGCAGCTTACCCGTTCTAGGGAGCACAGATACGCAGTATTTT.

The chain joins TRBV15 to TRBJ2-5; D is undetermined. Germline V gives CDR1 LNHNV, CDR2 YYDKDF (reference sequence). There are 11 residues in the CDR3. V was shortened by 0 bases and J by 7 bases, with 3 bases between the two germline ends. CDR3 sequence: CATSRDRTQYF. CDR3 coding DNA: TGTGCCACCAGCAGAGATCGGACCCAGTACTTC.

The gene calls are TRBV19 and TRBJ2-6; 8 positions match TRBD1. The V and J ends lost 1 base and 2 bases, in that order; junction bases with no gene match: 7. This CDR3 is 18 amino acids long. Germline values: CDR1 LNHDA, CDR2 SQIVND (reference sequence). The CDR3 nucleotides read TGTGCCAGTAGTATAGTTGGGACAGGAGTACCTGGGGCCAACGTCCTGACTTTC. It yields the protein CASSIVGTGVPGANVLTF.